A few counts support the clone carrying this TCR beta chain. The data were obtained in a study of regulatory T cells in long-lasting Graves disease. The TCR beta library used iRepertoire HTBI primers with Arm-PCR amplification of CDR3. Using its own MiXCR run on the multiplex PCR reads, TCRdb lists one record per CDR3 protein. The sample has around 400,000 distinct CDR3 sequences; 20% to 25% are singletons. Time point here: persistent/refractory GD, antithyroid drugs over 5 years with positive TRAb. Following extraction of RNA from PBMCs, that RNA was used to make the TCR library. The germline V gene encodes CDR1 MNHNS and CDR2 SASEGT. The V end lost 2 bases, the J end lost 11 bases, and 7 bases lay between the germline ends. This CDR3 region has 12 residues.

The TCR comes from a female donor with Graves disease. The chain links TRBV6-1 to TRBJ1-6; D not certain. The material was peripheral blood mononuclear cells (PBMCs), obtained when the disease was refractory, from a patient treated with antithyroid drugs. CDR3 sequence (DNA): TGTGCCAGCAGTGAATGGGGTCCACCCCTCCACTTT. Its translation is CASSEWGPPLHF.